This T cell receptor (beta chain) was retrieved from a study of T cells in Graves' hyperthyroidism and ophthalmopathy. Overall study findings and caveats: Median prediction lead before ophthalmopathy onset was about 6.5 months with the model.

This clonotype showed up many times. The antigen remains unidentified. Germline loops: CDR1 MNHEY, CDR2 SVGAGI. V shed 5 bases and J shed 0 bases, with 11 bases lying between them. CDR3 length: 15 amino acids. Researchers took RNA transcripts and amplified the TCR beta CDR3 regions from them. HTBI primers were used for first-round RT-PCR of the TCR CDR3. One entry per CDR3 protein results from TCRdb running MiXCR on the multiplex PCR reads. This table has hundreds of thousands of distinct CDR3 sequences, roughly 40% appearing once. The study based diagnoses on clinical symptoms, serum thyroxine and TRAb, thyroid ultrasound and orbital computed tomography.

The origin of this receptor is a man aged 18 to 30 with Graves' hyperthyroidism. The sequenced sample consisted of blood. The rearrangement links TRBV6-5 to TRBJ1-3; no clear D gene. CDR3 bases: TGTGCCAGCAGTATCGGGATGTTCTCTGGAAACACCATATATTTT. This codes for CASSIGMFSGNTIYF.